These 5 T cell receptor beta chains share one sample of origin, sequenced in a study of blood T cell repertoires in COVID-19. Method: immunoSEQ multiplex PCR; TCRdb's copy keeps in-frame clones and lacks some. Of about 50,000 clones in the sample, 88% are singletons; the top ten hold about 10%. The sequencing input was peripheral blood. These receptors were collected from a man aged 50 to 59 with active COVID-19.

This clone was seen only once. This chain joins TRBV5-6 and TRBJ1-2, with D possibly matching TRBD1 (5 bases). The germline gives CDR1 SGHDT, CDR2 YYEEEE. The CDR3 consists of 14 residues. Trimming removed 1 base from V and 5 bases from J, with 12 bases in between. The CDR3: CASSLWGGRYGYTF. The CDR3 nucleotides are TGTGCCAGCAGCTTGTGGGGGGGTCGGTATGGCTACACCTTC.

The chain has TRBV4-3 and TRBJ2-1; D may be TRBD2 (6 bases). CDR1 LGHNA and CDR2 YSLEER come from the germline V gene. The CDR3 sequence is 15 residues long. Trimming took 1 base from V and 6 from J, leaving 13 bases between them. The CDR3 spells CASSQGGTEANEQFF. The CDR3 coding sequence is TGCGCCAGCAGCCAAGGAGGGACTGAGGCCAATGAGCAGTTCTTC.

The chain has TRBV4-3 and TRBJ2-2; D remains unclear. The V end was cut by 0 bases, the J end by 0 bases, with 8 bases between. Germline V gives CDR1 LGHNA, CDR2 YSLEER. CDR3 length equals 16 residues. The CDR3 region is CASSQESLANTGELFF. The DNA for the CDR3 is TGCGCCAGCAGCCAAGAGAGCCTCGCGAACACCGGGGAGCTGTTTTTT.

The chain has TRBV7-9 and TRBJ2-3; TRBD2 aligns across 9 bases. This CDR3 has 15 amino acids. Germline V gene lookup returns CDR1 SEHNR and CDR2 FQNEAQ (reference sequence). V lost 6 bases, J lost 0 bases, and 4 bases stayed unmatched. CDR3 protein: CASRLAGPSTDTQYF. DNA of the CDR3: TGTGCCAGCAGACTAGCGGGCCCTAGCACAGATACGCAGTATTTT.

This rearrangement joins TRBV5-1 to TRBJ2-5; 11 bases are a match to TRBD2. Germline V gives CDR1 SGHRS, CDR2 YFSETQ. V lost 4 bases to trimming and J lost 2 bases; unmatched junction nucleotides: 7. The CDR3 extends over 16 amino acids. The CDR3 DNA reads TGCGCCAGCAGCACTCGGACTAGCGGGCCGCAAGAGACCCAGTACTTC. As protein: CASSTRTSGPQETQYF.